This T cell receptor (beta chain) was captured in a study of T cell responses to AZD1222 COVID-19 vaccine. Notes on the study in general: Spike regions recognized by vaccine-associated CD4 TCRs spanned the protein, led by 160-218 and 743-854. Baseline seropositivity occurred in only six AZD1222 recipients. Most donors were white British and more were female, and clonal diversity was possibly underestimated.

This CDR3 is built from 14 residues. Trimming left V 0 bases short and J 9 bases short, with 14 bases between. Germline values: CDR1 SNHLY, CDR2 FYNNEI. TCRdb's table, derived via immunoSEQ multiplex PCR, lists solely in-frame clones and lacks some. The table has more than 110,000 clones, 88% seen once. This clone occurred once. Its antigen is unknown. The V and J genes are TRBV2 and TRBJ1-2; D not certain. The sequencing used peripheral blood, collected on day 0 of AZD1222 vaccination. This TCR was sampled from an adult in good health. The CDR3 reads CASSEALLVGSYTF. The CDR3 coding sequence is TGTGCCAGCAGTGAAGCGCTTTTGGTCGGAAGCTACACCTTC. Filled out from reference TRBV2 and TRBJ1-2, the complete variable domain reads EPEVTQTPSHQVTQMGQEVILRCVPISNHLYFYWYRQILGQKVEFLVSFYNNEISEKSEIFDDQFSVERPDGSNFTLKIRSTKLEDSAMYFCASSEALLVGSYTFGSGTRLTVV.